These 15 T cell receptor beta chains were all obtained from the same sample, sequenced in a study of shared clonotypes between healthy human individuals. Method: immunoSEQ multiplex PCR; TCRdb's copy keeps in-frame clones and lacks some. Found here are approximately 500,000 clones, around 79% of them singletons; the top ten hold around 12%. The source material was PBMCs. Source of these receptors: a woman in her thirties or forties in good health. Some clones in this sample may be carry-over from other donors' samples.

A few counts support this clone. The rearrangement joins TRBV7-9 to TRBJ2-7; TRBD1 aligns across 8 bases. CDR3 length: 17 residues. J was trimmed by 1 base and V by 5 bases; bases with no gene match: 13. Germline CDR1 reads SEHNR; CDR2 reads FQNEAQ (reference sequence). The CDR3 bases are TGTGCCAGCAGCCCACGCAGCGGACAGGGTAGTTCCTACGAGCAGTACTTC. It codes for CASSPRSGQGSSYEQYF.

The genes are TRBV7-6 and TRBJ2-5; D might be TRBD1 or TRBD2, each matching 5 bases. This CDR3 contains 17 residues. CDR1 is SGHVS, CDR2 FNYEAQ, per germline. V was cut by 0 bases and J by 3 bases, with 17 bases left in between. The DNA for the CDR3 is TGTGCCAGCAGCTTAGCTGCCGGGGCTAACCTGAAAGAGACCCAGTACTTC. This encodes CASSLAAGANLKETQYF.

V is TRBV9 and J is TRBJ2-3; 9 nucleotides line up with TRBD1. After removal of 0 bases from V and 6 bases from J, the junction contained 14 bases not matched to a gene. The V gene's germline CDR1 is SGDLS and CDR2 YYNGEE. This CDR3 has 18 residues. In DNA form, the CDR3 reads TGTGCCAGCAGCGTAGAAGGACAGGGGCCTCTAGACCACGATACGCAGTATTTT. The encoded protein is CASSVEGQGPLDHDTQYF.

CDR3 residues: CALGASGVYEQYF. Here the CDR3 DNA reads TGTGCCCTAGGGGCTAGCGGCGTCTACGAGCAGTACTTC. The gene calls are TRBV10-3 and TRBJ2-7; 7 positions agree with TRBD2. Germline CDR1 reads ENHRY; CDR2 reads SYGVKD. After removal of 11 bases from V and 3 bases from J, the junction contained 10 bases not matched to a gene. The CDR3 totals 13 residues.

The chain couples TRBV25-1 to TRBJ1-2; TRBD1 is a possible D gene (5 bases). Germline CDR1 MGHDK, CDR2 SYGVNS. The V and J ends lost 7 bases and 5 bases respectively, with 23 bases between them. The length of the CDR3 is 16 residues. The CDR3 is CASNGGSQTARYGYTF. Here the CDR3 DNA reads TGTGCCAGCAATGGGGGGTCACAGACAGCTCGATATGGCTACACCTTC.

Concerning this clone: Given a far larger clone just one base away, this is likely a sequencing read error. V usage is TRBV28 and J usage is TRBJ2-7; 8 bases line up with TRBD2. CDR3 length: 16 residues. Germline V lookup: CDR1 MDHEN, CDR2 SYDVKM. The CDR3 bases are TGTGCCAGCAATTTAGGGGTAGCGGGACCTTCCTACGAGCAGTACTTC. Its translation: CASNLGVAGPSYEQYF.

Turning to this clone: Other DNA sequences in the sample encode the same CDR3. The chain is built from TRBV9 and TRBJ1-5, with no clear D. The CDR3 is made up of 13 amino acids. Looked up from germline, CDR1 is SGDLS and CDR2 is YYNGEE. V lost 2 bases, J lost 3 bases, and 6 bases lay in between. Written as DNA, the CDR3 is TGTGCCAGCAGCGTCGGCAACAATCAGCCCCAGCATTTT. Its translation: CASSVGNNQPQHF.

This chain uses TRBV28 with TRBJ2-7; 13 nucleotides line up with TRBD2. Per the germline V gene, CDR1 is MDHEN and CDR2 is SYDVKM. After removal of 8 bases from V and 4 bases from J, the junction contained 5 bases not matched to a gene. The CDR3 runs to 14 residues. This CDR3 reads CASGRLAGGYEQYF. The CDR3 nucleotides read TGTGCCAGCGGCCGACTAGCGGGAGGATACGAGCAGTACTTC.

The genes are TRBV7-7 and TRBJ2-1; TRBD1 or TRBD2 may be the D gene (5 bases each). This CDR3 has 16 amino acids. The germline CDR1 and CDR2 sequences are SSHAT and FNYEAQ (reference sequence). V shed 5 bases and J shed 7 bases, with 21 bases lying between them. The CDR3 DNA reads as TGTGCCAGCAGCCCGGGTTGGGGGAGATTGGGGAATGAGCAGTTCTTC. Translated, it gives CASSPGWGRLGNEQFF.

The chain employs TRBV28 and TRBJ2-7; a possible D gene is TRBD2 (7 bases). This CDR3 contains 14 residues. V shed 5 bases and J shed 2 bases, with 13 bases lying between them. Germline CDR1 MDHEN, CDR2 SYDVKM. Here the CDR3 reads CASSARGGTYEQYF. The CDR3 nucleotides are TGTGCCAGCAGTGCCAGGGGAGGGACCTACGAGCAGTACTTC.

This clone was picked up one time. The chain joins TRBV28 to TRBJ2-1, with 10 bases identical to TRBD2. The V and J ends lost 3 bases and 6 bases, in that order; junction bases with no gene match: 5. This CDR3 has 15 amino acids. Germline loops: CDR1 MDHEN, CDR2 SYDVKM. In DNA form, the CDR3 reads TGTGCCAGCAGTTTGCCCCTAGCGGGAGCCAATGAGCAGTTCTTC. Its protein is CASSLPLAGANEQFF.

The count of this clone is one. The chain employs TRBV2 and TRBJ1-2, with D hard to call. V was trimmed by 3 bases and J by 4 bases, leaving 15 bases between them. Per germline, CDR1 SNHLY and CDR2 FYNNEI. The CDR3 is 15 amino acids. In DNA form, the CDR3 reads TGTGCCAGCAGTGAGCCCGGACTGACCCTCTATGGCTACACCTTC. This gives the protein CASSEPGLTLYGYTF.

CDR3 sequence (DNA): TGTGCCAGCAGCCCGGAGGGAGGGGATGAGCAGTTCTTC. It encodes CASSPEGGDEQFF. The chain couples TRBV7-9 to TRBJ2-1; 7 nucleotides match TRBD2. The CDR3 is 13 residues long. V was pared by 5 bases and J by 8 bases, with 6 bases of the junction left unmatched. In germline, CDR1 is SEHNR, CDR2 FQNEAQ (reference sequence).

The genes are TRBV28 and TRBJ2-7; D possibly corresponds to TRBD2 (7 bases). Germline V gene sequence: CDR1 MDHEN, CDR2 SYDVKM. This CDR3 comprises 11 residues. V gave up 6 bases and J gave up 7 bases, with 10 bases separating them. The CDR3 DNA reads TGTGCCAGCAGGGGGGGGCTGGAGCAGTACTTC. Amino acids: CASRGGLEQYF.

About this clone itself: This sample also contains other DNA sequences that code for the same CDR3. The chain couples TRBV18 to TRBJ1-1; tentative D call: TRBD1 (5 bases). CDR1 and CDR2 from the germline V gene are KGHSH and LQKENI. V lost 3 bases and J 1 base, leaving 6 bases between the germline ends. The CDR3 totals 13 residues. This CDR3 is CASSPGRNTEAFF. In nucleotides, the CDR3 is TGTGCCAGCTCACCGGGGCGGAACACTGAAGCTTTCTTT.